This T cell receptor beta chain was sequenced in a study of OX40 agonist ivuxolimab in advanced cancers. General study points: Which antigen the expanded peripheral T cells recognized is unknown. Also present in some nonresponders was a low level of normalized T-cell clonal expansion.

TCRdb's table, derived via immunoSEQ multiplex PCR, lists solely in-frame clones and lacks some. In the table there are tens of thousands of clones, 88% of which are singletons. The CDR3 totals 13 residues. The V end lost 2 bases, the J end lost 10 bases, and 12 bases lay between the germline ends. The V gene's germline CDR1 is SGHTA and CDR2 FQGNSA. As regards this clone: What it binds is unknown.

Autoimmune disease history or systemic immunosuppression meant exclusion. The chain is built from TRBV7-2 and TRBJ2-1; unclear D gene. Source: CD4+ or CD8+ T cells sorted from blood, taken in a trial of the OX40 agonist ivuxolimab. The clonotype was recovered from an adult with an advanced solid tumor such as melanoma, head and neck, liver or kidney cancer. The CDR3 bases are TGTGCCAGCAGCTTATTGAACGTCGGGGAGCAGTTCTTC. Its translation is CASSLLNVGEQFF. The complete variable domain, with remaining parts taken from reference TRBV7-2 and TRBJ2-1, reads GAGVSQSPSNKVTEKGKDVELRCDPISGHTALYWYRQSLGQGLEFLIYFQGNSAPDKSGLPSDRFSAERTGGSVSTLTIQRTQQEDSAVYLCASSLLNVGEQFFGPGTRLTVL.